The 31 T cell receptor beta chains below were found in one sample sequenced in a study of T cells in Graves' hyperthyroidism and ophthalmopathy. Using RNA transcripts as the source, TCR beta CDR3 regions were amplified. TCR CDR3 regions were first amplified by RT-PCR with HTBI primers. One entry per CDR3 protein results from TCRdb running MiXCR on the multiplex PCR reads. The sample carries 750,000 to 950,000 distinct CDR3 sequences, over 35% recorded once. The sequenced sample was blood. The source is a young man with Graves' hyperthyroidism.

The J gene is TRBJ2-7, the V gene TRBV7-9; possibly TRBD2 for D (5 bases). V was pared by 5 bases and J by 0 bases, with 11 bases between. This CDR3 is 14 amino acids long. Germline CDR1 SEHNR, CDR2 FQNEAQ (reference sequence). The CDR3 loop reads CASSQGSNSYEQYF. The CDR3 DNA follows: TGTGCCAGCAGCCAAGGGAGCAACTCCTACGAGCAGTACTTC.

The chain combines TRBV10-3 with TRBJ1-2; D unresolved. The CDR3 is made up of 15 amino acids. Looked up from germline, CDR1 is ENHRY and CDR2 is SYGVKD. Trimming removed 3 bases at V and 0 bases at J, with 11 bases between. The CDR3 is CAISDAVQANYGYTF. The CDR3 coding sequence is TGTGCCATCAGTGATGCAGTACAAGCTAACTATGGCTACACCTTC.

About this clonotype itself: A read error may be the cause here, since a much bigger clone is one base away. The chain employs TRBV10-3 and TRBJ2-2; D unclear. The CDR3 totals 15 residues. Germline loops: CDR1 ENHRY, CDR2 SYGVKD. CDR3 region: CATSESPPNTGELFF. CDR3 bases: TGTGCCACCAGTGAGTCACCTCCGAACACCGGGGAGCTGTTTTTT.

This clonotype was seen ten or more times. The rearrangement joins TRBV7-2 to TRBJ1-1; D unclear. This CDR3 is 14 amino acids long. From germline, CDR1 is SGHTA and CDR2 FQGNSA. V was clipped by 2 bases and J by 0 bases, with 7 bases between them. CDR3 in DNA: TGTGCCAGCAGCTTAAATCCCCTGAACACTGAAGCTTTCTTT. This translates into CASSLNPLNTEAFF.

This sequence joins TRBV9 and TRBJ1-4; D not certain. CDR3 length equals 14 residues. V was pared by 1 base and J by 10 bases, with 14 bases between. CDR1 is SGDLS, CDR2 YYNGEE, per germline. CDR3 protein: CASSVQGNSGKLFF. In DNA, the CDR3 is TGTGCCAGCAGCGTACAAGGGAACAGTGGAAAACTGTTTTTT.

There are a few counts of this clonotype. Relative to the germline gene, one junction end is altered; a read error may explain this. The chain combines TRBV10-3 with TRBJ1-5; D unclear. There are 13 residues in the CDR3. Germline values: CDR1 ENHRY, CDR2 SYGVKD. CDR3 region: CASSASRNQPQHF. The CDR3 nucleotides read TGTGCCAGCAGTGCCAGTCGCAATCAGCCCCAGCATTTT.

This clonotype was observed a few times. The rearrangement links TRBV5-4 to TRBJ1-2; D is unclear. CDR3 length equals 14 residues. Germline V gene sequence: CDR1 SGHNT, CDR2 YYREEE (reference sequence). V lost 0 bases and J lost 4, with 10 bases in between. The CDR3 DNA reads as TGTGCCAGCAGCTTGGTAGGGCCCAGCTATGGCTACACCTTC. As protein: CASSLVGPSYGYTF. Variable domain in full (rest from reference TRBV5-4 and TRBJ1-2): ETGVTQSPTHLIKTRGQQVTLRCSSQSGHNTVSWYQQALGQGPQFIFQYYREEENGRGNFPPRFSGLQFPNYSSELNVNALELDDSALYLCASSLVGPSYGYTFGSGTRLTVV.

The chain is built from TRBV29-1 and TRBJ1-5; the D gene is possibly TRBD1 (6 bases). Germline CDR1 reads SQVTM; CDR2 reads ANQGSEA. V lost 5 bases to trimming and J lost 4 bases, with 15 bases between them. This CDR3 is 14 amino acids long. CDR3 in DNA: TGCAGCGTTCGGGAAGGGGGAGGAAATCAGCCCCAGCATTTT. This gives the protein CSVREGGGNQPQHF.

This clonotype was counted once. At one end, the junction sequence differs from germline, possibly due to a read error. The CDR3 nucleotides are TGTGCCAGCAGTCCTAGCGGACAGTTTTATTTC. It is translated as CASSPSGQFYF. V is TRBV2 and J is TRBJ2-7; weak D call: TRBD2 (7 bases). CDR1 is SNHLY, CDR2 FYNNEI, per germline. The CDR3 consists of 11 residues.

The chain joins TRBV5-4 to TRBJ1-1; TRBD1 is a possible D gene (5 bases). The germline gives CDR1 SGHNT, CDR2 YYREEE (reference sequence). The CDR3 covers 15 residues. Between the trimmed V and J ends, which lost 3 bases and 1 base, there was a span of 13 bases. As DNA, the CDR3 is TGTGCCAGCAGCTACTACTGGACACCGAACACTGAAGCTTTCTTT. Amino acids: CASSYYWTPNTEAFF.

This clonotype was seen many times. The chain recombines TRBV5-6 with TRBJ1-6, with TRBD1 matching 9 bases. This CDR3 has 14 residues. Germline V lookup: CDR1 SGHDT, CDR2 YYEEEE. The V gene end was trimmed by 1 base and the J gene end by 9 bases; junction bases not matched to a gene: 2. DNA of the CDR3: TGTGCCAGCAGCTTGCGGGACAGGGTTTCACCCCTCCACTTT. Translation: CASSLRDRVSPLHF.

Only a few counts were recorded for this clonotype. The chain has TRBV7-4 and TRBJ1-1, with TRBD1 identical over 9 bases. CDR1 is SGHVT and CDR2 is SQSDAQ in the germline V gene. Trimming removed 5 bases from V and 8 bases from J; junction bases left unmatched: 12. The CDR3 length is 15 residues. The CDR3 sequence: CASSPIRQGVGEAFF. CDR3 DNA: TGTGCCAGCAGCCCCATTAGACAGGGGGTAGGGGAAGCTTTCTTT.

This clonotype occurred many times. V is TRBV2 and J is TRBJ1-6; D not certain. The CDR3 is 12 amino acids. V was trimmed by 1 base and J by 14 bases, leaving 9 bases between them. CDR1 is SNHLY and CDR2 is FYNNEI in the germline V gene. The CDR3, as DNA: TGTGCCAGCAGTGAAGGGGATCTCACCCTCCACTTT. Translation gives CASSEGDLTLHF.

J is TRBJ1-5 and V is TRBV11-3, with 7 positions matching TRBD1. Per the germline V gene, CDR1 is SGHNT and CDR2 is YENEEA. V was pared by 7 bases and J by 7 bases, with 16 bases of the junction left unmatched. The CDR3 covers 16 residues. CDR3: CASIYTTGARGQPQHF. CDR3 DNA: TGTGCCAGCATATACACCACAGGGGCAAGGGGACAGCCCCAGCATTTT.

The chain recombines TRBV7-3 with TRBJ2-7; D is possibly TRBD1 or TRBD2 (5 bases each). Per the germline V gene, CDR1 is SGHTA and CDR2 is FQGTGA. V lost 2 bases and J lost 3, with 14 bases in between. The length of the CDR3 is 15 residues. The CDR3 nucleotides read TGTGCCAGCAGCTTACAGGGAGAAACGATCTACGAGCAGTACTTC. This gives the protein CASSLQGETIYEQYF.

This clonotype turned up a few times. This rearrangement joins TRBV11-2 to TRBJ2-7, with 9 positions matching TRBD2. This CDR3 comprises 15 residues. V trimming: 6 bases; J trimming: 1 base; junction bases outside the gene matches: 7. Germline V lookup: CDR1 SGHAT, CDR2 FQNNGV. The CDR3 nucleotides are TGTGCCAGCAGAGGCAATAGCGGGAGATCCTACGAGCAGTACTTC. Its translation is CASRGNSGRSYEQYF.

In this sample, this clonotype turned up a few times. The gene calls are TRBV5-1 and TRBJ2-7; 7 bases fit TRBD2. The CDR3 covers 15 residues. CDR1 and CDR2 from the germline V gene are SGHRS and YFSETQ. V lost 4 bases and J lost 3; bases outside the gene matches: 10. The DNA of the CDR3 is TGCGCCAGCAGCCCGGTAGGGAGGGCCGACTACGAGCAGTACTTC. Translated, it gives CASSPVGRADYEQYF.

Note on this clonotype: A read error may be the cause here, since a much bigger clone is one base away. CDR3 sequence (DNA): TGTGCCGGCAGCTCTTACTCTGGAAACACCATATATTTT. As protein: CAGSSYSGNTIYF. V gene TRBV7-6 combines with J gene TRBJ1-3, with no clear D. The V gene's germline CDR1 is SGHVS and CDR2 FNYEAQ. The CDR3 is made up of 13 amino acids.

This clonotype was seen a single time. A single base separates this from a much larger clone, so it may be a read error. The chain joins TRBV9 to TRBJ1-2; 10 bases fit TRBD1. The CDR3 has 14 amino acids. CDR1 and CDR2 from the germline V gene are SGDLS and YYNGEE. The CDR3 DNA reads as TGCGCCAGCAGGCCGACAGGGGGCCTCCGCGGCCACACCTTC. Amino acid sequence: CASRPTGGLRGHTF.

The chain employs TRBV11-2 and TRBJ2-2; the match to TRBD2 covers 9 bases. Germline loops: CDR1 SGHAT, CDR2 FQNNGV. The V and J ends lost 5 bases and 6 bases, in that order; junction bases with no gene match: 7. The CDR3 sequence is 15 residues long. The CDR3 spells CASSQLAGTPGELFF. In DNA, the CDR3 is TGTGCCAGCAGCCAGCTAGCGGGGACTCCCGGGGAGCTGTTTTTT.

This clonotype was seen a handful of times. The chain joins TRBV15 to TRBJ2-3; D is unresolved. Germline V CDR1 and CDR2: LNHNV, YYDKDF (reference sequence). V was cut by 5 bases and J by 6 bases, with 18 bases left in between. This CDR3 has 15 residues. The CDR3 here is CATSARIMGRDTQYF. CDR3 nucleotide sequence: TGTGCCACCAGCGCTAGGATTATGGGTAGGGATACGCAGTATTTT.

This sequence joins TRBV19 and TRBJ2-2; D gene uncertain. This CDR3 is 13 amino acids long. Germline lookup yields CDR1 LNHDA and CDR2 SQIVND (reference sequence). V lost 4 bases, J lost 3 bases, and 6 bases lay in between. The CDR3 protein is CASSTADTGELFF. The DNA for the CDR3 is TGTGCCAGTAGTACGGCAGACACCGGGGAGCTGTTTTTT.

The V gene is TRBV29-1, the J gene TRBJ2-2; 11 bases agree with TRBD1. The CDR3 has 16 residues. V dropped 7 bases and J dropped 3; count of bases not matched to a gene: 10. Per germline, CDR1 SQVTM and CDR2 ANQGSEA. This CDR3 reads CSAGSGTGGDTGELFF. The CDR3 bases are TGCAGCGCTGGTTCCGGGACAGGGGGTGACACCGGGGAGCTGTTTTTT.

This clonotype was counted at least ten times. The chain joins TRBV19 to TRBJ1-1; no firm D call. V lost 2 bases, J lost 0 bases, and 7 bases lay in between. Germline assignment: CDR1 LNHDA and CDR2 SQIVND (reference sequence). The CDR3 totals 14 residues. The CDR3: CASSITWVNTEAFF. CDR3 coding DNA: TGTGCCAGTAGTATAACTTGGGTGAACACTGAAGCTTTCTTT. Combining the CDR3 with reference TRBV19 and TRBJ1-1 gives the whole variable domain DGGITQSPKYLFRKEGQNVTLSCEQNLNHDAMYWYRQDPGQGLRLIYYSQIVNDFQKGDIAEGYSVSREKKESFPLTVTSAQKNPTAFYLCASSITWVNTEAFFGQGTRLTVV.

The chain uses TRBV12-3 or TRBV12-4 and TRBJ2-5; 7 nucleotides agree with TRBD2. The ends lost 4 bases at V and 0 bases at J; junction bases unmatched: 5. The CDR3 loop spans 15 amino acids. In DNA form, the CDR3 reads TGTGCCAGCAGTTACGCCGGGAGGAACCAAGAGACCCAGTACTTC. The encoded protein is CASSYAGRNQETQYF.

CDR3: CASSLWDISYEQYF. CDR3 DNA: TGTGCCAGCAGTTTGTGGGACATCTCCTACGAGCAGTACTTC. The chain is built from TRBV25-1 and TRBJ2-7; D is perhaps TRBD1 (6 bases). The CDR3 extends over 14 amino acids. V was cut by 5 bases and J by 0 bases, with 11 bases left in between. Germline CDR1 reads MGHDK; CDR2 reads SYGVNS.

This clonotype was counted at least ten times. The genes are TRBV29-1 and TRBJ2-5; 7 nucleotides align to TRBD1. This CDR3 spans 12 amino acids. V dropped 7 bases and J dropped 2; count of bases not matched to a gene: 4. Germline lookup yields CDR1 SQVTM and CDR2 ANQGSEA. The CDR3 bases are TGCAGCGCCCCGGGACAGCAAGAGACCCAGTACTTC. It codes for CSAPGQQETQYF.

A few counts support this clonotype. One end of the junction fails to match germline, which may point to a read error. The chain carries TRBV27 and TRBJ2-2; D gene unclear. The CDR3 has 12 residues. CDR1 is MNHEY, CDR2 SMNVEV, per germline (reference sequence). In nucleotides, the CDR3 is TGTGCCAGCAGACACGGAGATAGGGAACTGTTTTTT. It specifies CASRHGDRELFF.

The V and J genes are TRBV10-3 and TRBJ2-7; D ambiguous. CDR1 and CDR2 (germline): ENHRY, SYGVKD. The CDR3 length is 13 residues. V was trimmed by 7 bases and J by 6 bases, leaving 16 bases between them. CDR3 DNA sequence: TGTGCCATCAACGGTGTTCCAACCGTCGAGCAGTACTTC. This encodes CAINGVPTVEQYF.

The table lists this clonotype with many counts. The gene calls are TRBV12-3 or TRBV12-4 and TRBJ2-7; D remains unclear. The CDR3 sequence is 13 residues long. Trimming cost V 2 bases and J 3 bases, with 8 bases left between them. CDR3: CASSLNPDYEQYF. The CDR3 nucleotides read TGTGCCAGCAGTTTAAATCCGGACTACGAGCAGTACTTC.

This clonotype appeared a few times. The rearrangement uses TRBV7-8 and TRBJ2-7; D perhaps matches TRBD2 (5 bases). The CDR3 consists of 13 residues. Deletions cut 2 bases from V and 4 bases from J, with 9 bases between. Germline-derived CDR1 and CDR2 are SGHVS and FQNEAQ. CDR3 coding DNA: TGTGCCAGCAGCTTATACGGGGAGTACGAGCAGTACTTC. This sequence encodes CASSLYGEYEQYF.